The 21 T cell receptor beta chains given below trace back to one sample, sequenced in a study of T cells in women clearing cervical HPV infection (dated by TCRdb to the late 2010s). Library preparation used the immunoSEQ multiplex PCR assay. TCRdb provides this immuneACCESS table in a form limited to in-frame rearrangements. Some clones are lacking; in checked studies, under half of them reflect an unresolved V gene, and why the rest are absent is not known. This sample's records show 46,000 or so clones. Approximately 40% of the sample lies in the top ten. Sequencing was carried out using blood buffy coat. The receptors stem from a woman between 18 and 70 years old with a cervical HPV16 infection that either progressed to CIN3+ or cleared (not recorded which).

Remarks on this clone: Relative to the germline gene, one junction end is altered; a read error may explain this. The DNA ends 3 residues before the CDR3 does, and the rest of the CDR3 is filled in from the germline J gene. V is TRBV7-7 and J is TRBJ1-2, with 8 bases matching TRBD1. The CDR3 sequence is 14 residues long. Looked up from germline, CDR1 is SSHAT and CDR2 is FNYEAQ (reference sequence). The part of the CDR3 DNA that was read is TGTGCTAGCAGCCCGATGACAGGGGACTATGGC. Translating gives CASSPMTGDYG. In full, the CDR3 is CASSPMTGDYGYTF.

Note on this clone: The read finishes 3 residues shy of the CDR3 end, and the germline J gene is used to complete it. This chain connects TRBV19 to TRBJ2-1; 8 bases agree with TRBD2. Germline V gene data show CDR1 as LNHDA and CDR2 as SQIVND (reference sequence). V trimming: 6 bases; J trimming: 0 bases; junction bases outside the gene matches: 7. CDR3 length equals 16 residues. Partial CDR3 DNA: TGTGCCAGTAGGTCGACTAGCGCGAGCTCCTACAATGAG. Amino acid sequence: CASRSTSASSYNE. The whole CDR3 reads CASRSTSASSYNEQFF.

Notes on this clone: The read ends 3 residues before the CDR3 terminus; that terminus is restored from the germline J gene. V usage is TRBV30 and J usage is TRBJ1-4; D is possibly TRBD1 (5 bases). CDR1 GTSNPN and CDR2 SVGIG come from the germline V gene (reference sequence). The CDR3 length is 15 residues. Trimming removed 5 bases from V and 0 bases from J, with 13 bases in between. The CDR3 DNA, read in part, is TGTGCCTGGGGGAAGGACACACCAACTAATGAAAAA. Its protein product is CAWGKDTPTNEK. The full CDR3 is CAWGKDTPTNEKLFF.

To note about this clone: The read ends 3 residues before the CDR3 terminus; that terminus is restored from the germline J gene. The rearrangement joins TRBV30 to TRBJ2-5, with TRBD2 identical over 9 bases. The germline gives CDR1 GTSNPN, CDR2 SVGIG (reference sequence). There are 14 residues in the CDR3. The part of the CDR3 DNA that was read is TGTGCCTGGAGTATGGCGGGGGGGCCGGATACC. Its protein is CAWSMAGGPDT. In full, the CDR3 reads CAWSMAGGPDTQYF.

Comment on this clone: Read coverage stops 3 residues before the CDR3 terminus; the germline J gene supplies the remainder. The chain links TRBV19 to TRBJ2-7; tentative D call: TRBD2 (6 bases). Trimming stripped 3 bases from V and 3 bases from J, with 12 bases between. The CDR3 has 14 amino acids. Germline V gene sequence: CDR1 LNHDA, CDR2 SQIVND (reference sequence). CDR3 amino acids: CASSIPGGGYEQYF. The sequenced CDR3 bases are TGTGCCAGTAGTATCCCCGGGGGTGGCTACGAG.

As concerns this clone: The read halts 3 residues ahead of the CDR3 end, with the missing end drawn from the germline J gene. The V gene is TRBV2, the J gene TRBJ2-1; no definite D call. CDR3 length: 13 residues. The V end lost 4 bases, the J end lost 2 bases, and 6 bases lay between the germline ends. Germline V CDR1 and CDR2: SNHLY, FYNNEI. Incomplete CDR3 DNA: TGTGCCAGCAGTGTTGGCCCCTACAATGAG. This codes for CASSVGPYNE. The full CDR3 reads CASSVGPYNEQFF.

Regarding this clone: The read ends 3 residues shy of where the CDR3 ends; the end is completed using the germline J gene. The gene calls are TRBV10-3 and TRBJ1-2; 7 nucleotides agree with TRBD1. The CDR3 has 14 residues. The ends lost 2 bases at V and 3 bases at J; junction bases unmatched: 3. The germline V gene encodes CDR1 ENHRY and CDR2 SYGVKD. The CDR3 sequence: CAISETGAHYGYTF. Partial CDR3 DNA: TGTGCCATCAGTGAGACAGGGGCGCACTATGGC.

CDR3 residues: CASSFPGLSYEQYF. The CDR3 DNA, read in part, is TGTGCCAGCAGTTTTCCGGGACTTTCCTACGAG. The chain is built from TRBV6-9 and TRBJ2-7; D is perhaps TRBD2 (6 bases). The CDR3 end lies 3 residues beyond the end of the read and is filled in from the germline J gene. The CDR3 loop spans 14 amino acids. Trimming pared 4 bases from V and 1 base from J, leaving 11 bases between. Germline V CDR1 and CDR2: MNHGY, SVAAGI.

About this clone: Read coverage stops 3 residues before the CDR3 terminus; the germline J gene supplies the remainder. The chain employs TRBV5-1 and TRBJ2-7; D perhaps matches TRBD2 (5 bases). Germline lookup yields CDR1 SGHRS and CDR2 YFSETQ. With 3 bases removed from V and 4 bases from J, the gap between germline ends came to 11 bases. The CDR3 length is 13 residues. The CDR3 reads CASSSGRGYEQYF. The sequenced part of the CDR3 DNA is TGCGCCAGCAGCTCAGGACGGGGATACGAG.

As concerns this clone: The CDR3 is cut off 3 residues early in the read; its end comes from the germline J gene. The rearrangement links TRBV30 to TRBJ2-3; 9 bases are shared with TRBD1. Looked up from germline, CDR1 is GTSNPN and CDR2 is SVGIG (reference sequence). The CDR3 has 20 amino acids. The CDR3 sequence is CAWSVPDRGSLTVSNQPQYF. The sequenced CDR3 bases are TGTGCCTGGAGTGTACCCGACAGGGGGTCCCTTACCGTTAGCAATCAGCCG. Variable domain in full (rest from reference TRBV30 and TRBJ2-3): SQTIHQWPATLVQPVGSPLSLECTVEGTSNPNLYWYRQAAGRGLQLLFYSVGIGQISSEVPQNLSASRPQDRQFILSSKKLLLSDSGFYLCAWSVPDRGSLTVSNQPQYFGPGTRLTVL.

Note on this clone: The read finishes 3 residues shy of the CDR3 end, and the germline J gene is used to complete it. The chain joins TRBV5-1 to TRBJ1-1; maybe TRBD1 (6 bases). Between the trimmed V and J ends, which lost 4 bases and 4 bases, there was a span of 17 bases. This CDR3 has 15 amino acids. Germline-derived CDR1 and CDR2 are SGHRS and YFSETQ. Partial CDR3 DNA: TGCGCCAGCAGCCCTAGGGGGGGCGAAGGCACTGAA. Its translation is CASSPRGGEGTE. The full CDR3 reads CASSPRGGEGTEAFF. The full variable domain, with the rest looked up from reference TRBV5-1 and TRBJ1-1, is KAGVTQTPRYLIKTRGQQVTLSCSPISGHRSVSWYQQTPGQGLQFLFEYFSETQRNKGNFPGRFSGRQFSNSRSEMNVSTLELGDSALYLCASSPRGGEGTEAFFGQGTRLTVV.

Details on this clone: The read falls 3 residues short of the CDR3 end, and the missing part is taken from the germline J gene. The V call is TRBV5-1, the J call TRBJ2-7; 11 nucleotides align to TRBD2. CDR1 is SGHRS, CDR2 YFSETQ, per germline. Trimming cost V 0 bases and J 6 bases; bases outside gene matches: 8. The CDR3 sequence is 16 residues long. The sequenced CDR3 bases are TGCGCCAGCAGCTTGGTCGGACTAGCGGGCCCCACCGAG. It encodes CASSLVGLAGPTE. The full CDR3 protein reads CASSLVGLAGPTEQYF.

As regards this clone: The read comes to an end 3 residues before the CDR3 does, leaving the germline J gene to fill in the end. The chain uses TRBV20-1 and TRBJ2-5, with 9 bases lining up with TRBD1. V shed 5 bases, J shed 2 bases, and the junction held 3 bases outside the gene matches. Germline V gene sequence: CDR1 DFQATT, CDR2 SNEGSKA (reference sequence). CDR3 length: 13 amino acids. CDR3 protein: CSAAGTGQETQYF. The part of the CDR3 DNA that was read is TGCAGTGCTGCTGGGACAGGGCAAGAGACC.

As for this clone: The read halts 3 residues ahead of the CDR3 end, with the missing end drawn from the germline J gene. This rearrangement joins TRBV5-1 to TRBJ1-1; possibly TRBD1 for D (5 bases). Trimming pared 0 bases from V and 4 bases from J, leaving 19 bases between. The CDR3 contains 17 residues. Per germline, CDR1 SGHRS and CDR2 YFSETQ. CDR3 loop: CASSLGEGRKGATEAFF. The part of the CDR3 DNA that was read is TGCGCCAGCAGCTTGGGCGAAGGCCGGAAAGGGGCCACTGAA.

As regards this clone: Read data end 3 residues before the CDR3 end; the end is taken from the germline J gene. The V and J genes are TRBV18 and TRBJ2-7; 12 bases are shared with TRBD2. Germline CDR1 KGHSH, CDR2 LQKENI. V gave up 6 bases and J gave up 0 bases; unmatched junction bases: 6. CDR3 length: 16 residues. The CDR3 region is CASSPGLAGNSYEQYF. CDR3 bases read: TGTGCCAGCTCCCCAGGACTAGCGGGGAACTCCTACGAG.

A remark on this clone: Read coverage stops 3 residues before the CDR3 terminus; the germline J gene supplies the remainder. The chain couples TRBV7-2 to TRBJ2-5; D is perhaps TRBD2 (5 bases). The V gene's germline CDR1 is SGHTA and CDR2 FQGNSA. The CDR3 runs 15 residues. The V end lost 6 bases, the J end lost 5 bases, and 19 bases lay between the germline ends. The sequenced CDR3 bases are TGTGCCAGCAGTTTTCTACTGCACAAGCGGGAGACC. Protein sequence: CASSFLLHKRET. The whole CDR3 sequence reads CASSFLLHKRETQYF.

A remark on this clone: The read is 3 residues too short to cover the CDR3 end, so that end is filled in from the germline J gene. This sequence joins TRBV18 and TRBJ1-2; D may be TRBD1 (6 bases). The CDR3 has 11 amino acids. Germline V lookup: CDR1 KGHSH, CDR2 LQKENI. CDR3 DNA (partial): TGTGCCAGCTCATTTTCAGGGGAC. Translating it yields CASSFSGD. The CDR3 as a whole reads CASSFSGDYTF.

A word on this clone: One junction end does not reproduce the germline sequence, and a read error may be involved. The sequence runs out 3 residues before the end of the CDR3; the remainder is reconstructed from the germline J gene. The sample holds other DNA sequences that translate to the same CDR3. The J gene is TRBJ1-3, the V gene TRBV18; D unresolved. CDR1 KGHSH and CDR2 LQKENI come from the germline V gene. The CDR3 covers 16 residues. This CDR3 reads CASSPTPKSSGNTIYF. The sequenced part of the CDR3 DNA is TGTGCCAGCTCCCCGACACCGAAATCCTCTGGAAACACA.

A remark on this clone: The read is 3 residues too short to cover the CDR3 end, so that end is filled in from the germline J gene. V gene TRBV20-1 combines with J gene TRBJ1-6; TRBD1 matches at 10 bases. CDR1 DFQATT and CDR2 SNEGSKA come from the germline V gene (reference sequence). Trimming at V came to 5 bases and at J to 8 bases, leaving 3 bases not matched to a gene. The CDR3 has 13 amino acids. The sequenced CDR3 bases are TGCAGTGCTCCCGACAGGGGGCATTCACCC. It translates to CSAPDRGHSP. The CDR3 in its entirety is CSAPDRGHSPLHF.

The DNA read from the CDR3 is TGTGCCAGCAGCTCGTTAGGGGGAAGGGGCACCGGGGAG. This gives the protein CASSSLGGRGTGE. The complete CDR3 sequence is CASSSLGGRGTGELFF. The chain recombines TRBV7-3 with TRBJ2-2, with D possibly matching TRBD1 (6 bases). The CDR3 goes on 3 residues after the read ends, and that part is filled in from the germline J gene. Germline values: CDR1 SGHTA, CDR2 FQGTGA. Trimming took 4 bases from V and 4 from J, leaving 16 bases between them. The CDR3 is made up of 16 amino acids.

Worth noting for this clone: The CDR3 end falls 3 residues outside the read, so it is completed with the germline J gene. The J gene is TRBJ2-5, the V gene TRBV7-3, with TRBD2 identical over 7 bases. This CDR3 region has 15 residues. Germline V lookup: CDR1 SGHTA, CDR2 FQGTGA. CDR3 residues: CASSLFASGTDTQYF. Partial CDR3 DNA: TGTGCCAGCAGCTTATTTGCTAGCGGCACAGATACC.